Sequencing of this T cell receptor beta chain was carried out in a study of OX40 agonist ivuxolimab in advanced cancers. For the study at large: Aged roughly 20 to 79 with a mean of about 60 years, they were approximately 79% male. Broader study findings: At doses 0.1 to 3.0 mg/kg, CD4+ and CD8+ clones expanded.

Per the germline V gene, CDR1 is MNHNY and CDR2 is SVGAGI (reference sequence). The V end lost 6 bases, the J end lost 4 bases, and 12 bases lay between the germline ends. CDR3 length: 13 residues. Assay used: immunoSEQ multiplex PCR; TCRdb lists only in-frame clones, some missing. The table has 15,000 to 20,000 clones, roughly 91% seen once. The investigators sampled blood at baseline, at cycle 4 day 1, and at cycle 7 day 1. For this clone: Its matching antigen is unknown.

The V and J genes are TRBV6-6 and TRBJ2-5, with D unclear. The specimen was CD4+ or CD8+ T cells sorted from blood, collected in a trial of the OX40 agonist ivuxolimab. This receptor was taken from an adult with an advanced solid tumor such as melanoma, head and neck, liver or kidney cancer. In DNA, the CDR3 is TGTGCCAGCAGCCCGCGGCCTGCAGAGACCCAGTACTTC. Translating gives CASSPRPAETQYF.